The 28 T cell receptor beta chains below all came from one sample that was sequenced in a study of T cell clonotyping in hematopoietic cell transplantation. The data were produced by immunoSEQ multiplex PCR, yet TCRdb's version contains in-frame clones alone and is incomplete. The sample contains roughly 5,300 clones, around 78% of which appear only once. This specimen consisted of peripheral blood mononuclear cells, obtained 100 days after allogeneic stem cell transplant. Source of these receptors: a male patient between 60 and 69 years old who had an allogeneic stem cell transplant, so T cells may come from the graft donor. Some clones in this sample may be carry-over from other donors' samples.

This clone was recorded a few times. V and J are TRBV7-2 and TRBJ1-2, with 9 bases lining up with TRBD1. CDR1 is SGHTA and CDR2 is FQGNSA in the germline V gene. The CDR3 sequence is 14 residues long. After removal of 5 bases from V and 4 bases from J, the junction contained 5 bases not matched to a gene. CDR3 DNA sequence: TGTGCCAGCAGCCCTCAGACAGGGGGCTATGGCTACACCTTC. It translates to CASSPQTGGYGYTF.

V is TRBV4-3 and J is TRBJ2-7; the D gene is possibly TRBD2 (5 bases). This CDR3 contains 16 residues. Trimming shortened V by 0 bases and J by 1 base, and 13 bases separated the two germline ends. CDR1 LGHNA and CDR2 YSLEER come from the germline V gene. Written as DNA, the CDR3 is TGCGCCAGCAGCCAAGAGATCGGGGTCCCTTCCTACGAGCAGTACTTC. Amino acids: CASSQEIGVPSYEQYF.

The rearrangement links TRBV11-3 to TRBJ2-7, with D uncertain. In germline, CDR1 is SGHNT, CDR2 YENEEA. With 2 bases removed from V and 5 bases from J, the gap between germline ends came to 7 bases. This CDR3 has 12 amino acids. CDR3 in amino acids: CASSLSGHEQYF. Written as DNA, the CDR3 is TGTGCCAGCAGCTTATCAGGCCACGAGCAGTACTTC.

The V and J genes are TRBV7-2 and TRBJ2-7, with TRBD1 identical over 8 bases. The CDR3 runs 13 residues. The J segment lost 5 bases and the V segment lost 5 bases, leaving 5 bases of the junction unmatched. Germline V gives CDR1 SGHTA, CDR2 FQGNSA. In nucleotides, the CDR3 is TGTGCCAGCAGCCTCGGGACAGGCCACGAGCAGTACTTC. Translated: CASSLGTGHEQYF.

This chain joins TRBV11-2 and TRBJ1-1, with 9 bases matching TRBD1. This CDR3 has 15 amino acids. Trimming at V came to 4 bases and at J to 1 base, leaving 4 bases not matched to a gene. The germline CDR1 and CDR2 sequences are SGHAT and FQNNGV. The chain's CDR3 is CASSYGTGRNTEAFF. The CDR3 region has the DNA TGTGCCAGCAGCTACGGGACAGGGAGGAACACTGAAGCTTTCTTT.

CDR3: CAIRRGSNEKLFF. CDR3 DNA sequence: TGTGCCATCAGAAGGGGGAGTAATGAAAAACTGTTTTTT. The chain combines TRBV10-3 with TRBJ1-4, with D perhaps matching TRBD1 (6 bases). The length of the CDR3 is 13 residues. With 6 bases removed from V and 4 bases from J, the gap between germline ends came to 9 bases. In germline, CDR1 is ENHRY, CDR2 SYGVKD.

The V gene is TRBV7-3, the J gene TRBJ2-2; D is perhaps TRBD2 (6 bases). Germline assignment: CDR1 SGHTA and CDR2 FQGTGA. V lost 0 bases to trimming and J lost 7 bases, with 24 bases between them. The CDR3 is 19 amino acids. CDR3 protein: CASSLTGLRDSVVGGELFF. Here the CDR3 DNA reads TGTGCCAGCAGCTTAACTGGGCTCCGGGACTCGGTTGTAGGCGGGGAGCTGTTTTTT.

The count of this clone is one. V gene TRBV12-5 combines with J gene TRBJ2-5; TRBD1 matches 9 bases. V lost 9 bases and J lost 5; bases outside the gene matches: 10. Germline values: CDR1 LGHNT, CDR2 FRNRAP. The length of the CDR3 is 14 residues. The CDR3 DNA reads TGTGCTAGCAGAGACCGGGACAGGGCTGAGACCCAGTACTTC. Encoded protein: CASRDRDRAETQYF.

V gene TRBV2 combines with J gene TRBJ2-7; D possibly corresponds to TRBD1 (6 bases). There are 14 residues in the CDR3. V lost 5 bases and J 3 bases, leaving 14 bases between the germline ends. CDR1 is SNHLY and CDR2 is FYNNEI in the germline V gene. CDR3 protein: CASSPRTADYEQYF. The CDR3 region has the DNA TGTGCCAGCAGTCCCCGGACAGCTGACTACGAGCAGTACTTC.

The chain links TRBV7-2 to TRBJ2-1, with TRBD2 matching 9 bases. This CDR3 spans 15 amino acids. Germline CDR1 reads SGHTA; CDR2 reads FQGNSA. V shed 4 bases, J shed 4 bases, and the junction held 5 bases outside the gene matches. The DNA of the CDR3 is TGTGCCAGCAGCTGGCTAGCGGGGTCGTACAATGAGCAGTTCTTC. This encodes CASSWLAGSYNEQFF. The whole variable domain, filled in from reference TRBV7-2 and TRBJ2-1, reads GAGVSQSPSNKVTEKGKDVELRCDPISGHTALYWYRQSLGQGLEFLIYFQGNSAPDKSGLPSDRFSAERTGGSVSTLTIQRTQQEDSAVYLCASSWLAGSYNEQFFGPGTRLTVL.

This clone is categorized as medium-sized. The rearrangement uses TRBV4-3 and TRBJ2-1, with 8 nucleotides matching TRBD2. The CDR3 consists of 14 residues. V dropped 6 bases and J dropped 8; count of bases not matched to a gene: 9. Germline values: CDR1 LGHNA, CDR2 YSLEER. The CDR3 region is CASSQSGSGHEQFF. The CDR3 bases are TGCGCCAGCAGTCAAAGCGGGAGTGGCCATGAGCAGTTCTTC.

The J gene is TRBJ2-2, the V gene TRBV29-1; weak D call: TRBD1 (6 bases). Per the germline V gene, CDR1 is SQVTM and CDR2 is ANQGSEA. Trimming shortened V by 3 bases and J by 3 bases, and 8 bases separated the two germline ends. The CDR3 sequence is 13 residues long. Here the CDR3 reads CSVDQGYTGELFF. CDR3 nucleotides: TGCAGCGTTGATCAGGGGTACACCGGGGAGCTGTTTTTT.

The genes are TRBV20-1 and TRBJ2-7; TRBD1 matches at 8 bases. In germline, CDR1 is DFQATT, CDR2 SNEGSKA (reference sequence). Losses at the gene ends were 8 bases for V and 6 bases for J; bases not matched to a gene: 3. This CDR3 region has 10 residues. The CDR3 DNA sequence: TGCAGTACCGGACAGGGCGAGCAGTACTTC. Protein sequence: CSTGQGEQYF.

The rearrangement links TRBV5-8 to TRBJ2-2; D may correspond to TRBD1 or TRBD2 (5 bases each). The germline V gene has CDR1 SGHTS and CDR2 YDEGEE. The CDR3 has 17 amino acids. V was pared by 4 bases and J by 4 bases, with 20 bases between. The CDR3 loop reads CASSVVPTARGTGELFF. Written as DNA, the CDR3 is TGTGCCAGCAGCGTCGTCCCGACAGCCCGGGGCACCGGGGAGCTGTTTTTT.

The chain is built from TRBV19 and TRBJ2-3; 7 bases agree with TRBD1. The CDR3 covers 16 residues. Trimming removed 5 bases from V and 1 base from J; junction bases left unmatched: 9. CDR1 is LNHDA, CDR2 SQIVND, per germline (reference sequence). The CDR3 loop is CASSRDGTGGTDTQYF. The CDR3 DNA is TGTGCCAGTAGTCGTGATGGTACAGGGGGCACAGATACGCAGTATTTT.

The chain is built from TRBV18 and TRBJ2-7; the match to TRBD2 covers 9 bases. The V segment lost 0 bases and the J segment 5 bases; nucleotides outside the gene matches: 2. The germline V gene has CDR1 KGHSH and CDR2 LQKENI. The CDR3 totals 14 residues. CDR3 sequence (DNA): TGTGCCAGCTCACCACCTAGCGGGAGCAACGAGCAGTACTTC. Protein: CASSPPSGSNEQYF.

This chain links TRBV10-3 with TRBJ2-3; D ambiguous. V lost 6 bases and J 0 bases, leaving 1 base between the germline ends. This CDR3 spans 11 amino acids. The germline V gene encodes CDR1 ENHRY and CDR2 SYGVKD. Here the CDR3 reads CAIRSTDTQYF. In DNA form, the CDR3 reads TGTGCCATCAGAAGCACAGATACGCAGTATTTT.

Sample share makes this clone medium-sized. This sequence joins TRBV7-2 and TRBJ2-1; 8 bases are a match to TRBD2. With 0 bases clipped from V and 7 bases from J, the junction kept 2 bases outside the gene matches. In germline, CDR1 is SGHTA, CDR2 FQGNSA. The CDR3 extends over 14 amino acids. CDR3 loop: CASSLAAGANEQFF. For the CDR3, the DNA is TGTGCCAGCAGCTTAGCAGCGGGAGCTAATGAGCAGTTCTTC.

The chain joins TRBV6-5 to TRBJ2-1; 8 nucleotides agree with TRBD2. Germline CDR1 and CDR2: MNHEY and SVGAGI. The CDR3 totals 15 residues. V was clipped by 3 bases and J by 6 bases; unmatched bases: 7. This CDR3 reads CASSYYGTSGNEQFF. The CDR3 nucleotides read TGTGCCAGCAGTTATTACGGGACTAGTGGCAATGAGCAGTTCTTC.

This chain connects TRBV6-5 to TRBJ2-7; D gene ambiguous. The CDR3 totals 14 residues. Looked up from germline, CDR1 is MNHEY and CDR2 is SVGAGI. V was pared by 7 bases and J by 1 base, with 14 bases between. As DNA, the CDR3 is TGTGCCAGCACTGGGCCCGACAAGTCCTACGAGCAGTACTTC. It specifies CASTGPDKSYEQYF.

This clone was picked up a small number of times. The V and J genes are TRBV6-5 and TRBJ1-5; D is uncertain. The CDR3 runs 12 residues. The V and J ends lost 8 bases and 3 bases respectively, with 8 bases between them. Looked up from germline, CDR1 is MNHEY and CDR2 is SVGAGI. CDR3 sequence reads: CASQASNQPQHF. CDR3 in DNA: TGTGCCAGCCAGGCGTCCAATCAGCCCCAGCATTTT.

The V call is TRBV5-4, the J call TRBJ2-7; D might be TRBD2 (5 bases). The CDR3 is 14 residues long. In germline, CDR1 is SGHNT, CDR2 YYREEE (reference sequence). Between the trimmed V and J ends, which lost 3 bases and 1 base, there was a span of 11 bases. DNA for the CDR3: TGTGCCAGCAGCTCCCCCGGGGTATCCTACGAGCAGTACTTC. This sequence encodes CASSSPGVSYEQYF.

The genes are TRBV19 and TRBJ1-2; TRBD1 agrees at 11 bases. V gave up 5 bases and J gave up 7 bases; unmatched junction bases: 3. This CDR3 is built from 13 residues. Germline V gives CDR1 LNHDA, CDR2 SQIVND (reference sequence). CDR3 amino acids: CASSGQGARGYTF. CDR3 coding DNA: TGTGCCAGTAGTGGACAGGGGGCGCGTGGCTACACCTTC.

This rearrangement joins TRBV6-5 to TRBJ2-2, with D perhaps TRBD1 or TRBD2 (5 bases each). V was cut by 8 bases and J by 6 bases, with 13 bases left in between. Germline CDR1 and CDR2: MNHEY and SVGAGI. This CDR3 is built from 13 residues. The CDR3 loop is CASRIGAAGELFF. CDR3 coding DNA: TGTGCCAGCCGGATCGGGGCGGCCGGGGAGCTGTTTTTT.

V and J are TRBV28 and TRBJ1-5; TRBD1 is a possible D gene (5 bases). Trimming shortened V by 8 bases and J by 3 bases, and 11 bases separated the two germline ends. CDR3 size: 13 residues. Germline V lookup: CDR1 MDHEN, CDR2 SYDVKM. CDR3 protein: CASLGDFNQPQHF. In nucleotides, the CDR3 is TGTGCCAGCCTCGGGGACTTCAATCAGCCCCAGCATTTT.

This clone is categorized as large. Additional DNA sequences in this sample encode the identical CDR3. The chain employs TRBV5-4 and TRBJ2-7; D possibly matches TRBD1 or TRBD2 (5 bases each). The CDR3 loop spans 13 amino acids. CDR1 is SGHNT and CDR2 is YYREEE in the germline V gene (reference sequence). Trimming took off 5 bases at V and 0 bases at J, with 9 bases between the two ends. CDR3 DNA: TGTGCCAGCAGTTGGGACGGCTCCTACGAGCAGTACTTC. Protein sequence: CASSWDGSYEQYF.

The chain combines TRBV19 with TRBJ2-2; 8 positions agree with TRBD1. The length of the CDR3 is 16 residues. J gave up 4 bases and V 6 bases, and 10 bases lay outside the gene matches. Germline V gene sequence: CDR1 LNHDA, CDR2 SQIVND (reference sequence). The DNA of the CDR3 is TGTGCCAGTAGCCCCCCCGCGGGACAGGCCACCGGGGAGCTGTTTTTT. It codes for CASSPPAGQATGELFF.

The CDR3 reads CASSSPDGKQYF. As DNA, the CDR3 is TGTGCCAGCAGCTCGCCCGACGGTAAGCAGTACTTC. The gene calls are TRBV7-9 and TRBJ2-7; D ambiguous. V gave up 4 bases and J gave up 8 bases, with 12 bases separating them. Germline V gene lookup returns CDR1 SEHNR and CDR2 FQNEAQ (reference sequence). The CDR3 consists of 12 residues.